Listed below are T cell receptor beta chains from one sample, sequenced in a study of blood T cell repertoires in COVID-19. TCRdb keeps only in-frame clones here, not all; method: immunoSEQ multiplex PCR. The sample contains 250,000 or so clones, 75% to 90% of which appear only once. The sequenced sample was PBMCs or T cells enriched from blood (not recorded which). Receptors originate from a man aged 40-49 years who had recovered from COVID-19. CDR3s include the opening cysteine and the closing phenylalanine or tryptophan. A D gene is named only where the DNA matches it firmly. Rows give clone size only sometimes, using once, few, many, or a class for an expanded clone.

V gene	clone size	J gene	D gene	CDR3 protein	CDR3 DNA
TRBV6-2/TRBV6-3	-	TRBJ2-3	-	CASSSYLDSAGTNTDTQYF	TGTGCCAGCAGTAGTTACCTCGATTCGGCGGGAACAAACACAGATACGCAGTATTTT
TRBV28	-	TRBJ2-3	-	CASQSLRDSTDTQYF	TGTGCCAGCCAAAGCCTGCGGGATAGCACAGATACGCAGTATTTT
TRBV24-1	-	TRBJ2-2	-	CATSAYYTGELFF	TGTGCCACCAGTGCGTATTACACCGGGGAGCTGTTTTTT
TRBV7-9	-	TRBJ2-3	-	CASSLPGVETDTQYF	TGTGCCAGCAGCTTGCCAGGGGTGGAGACAGATACGCAGTATTTT
TRBV6-5	-	TRBJ2-5	-	CASQLSSGIQETQYF	TGTGCCAGCCAGTTGTCATCCGGGATCCAAGAGACCCAGTACTTC
TRBV7-6	once	TRBJ1-2	-	CASSLSSGQTEGYTF	TGTGCCAGCAGCTTAAGTTCTGGGCAAACTGAGGGCTACACCTTC
TRBV15	-	TRBJ1-2	-	CATSSLQDQVGGYTF	TGTGCCACCAGCAGCTTACAGGATCAGGTTGGCGGCTACACCTTC
TRBV9	-	TRBJ1-1	-	CASSVAGGAAEAFF	TGTGCCAGCAGCGTAGCGGGAGGTGCAGCTGAAGCTTTCTTT
TRBV12-5	few	TRBJ1-5	TRBD1	CASGSDRGFNQPQHF	TGTGCTAGTGGTTCAGACAGGGGCTTCAATCAGCCCCAGCATTTT
TRBV7-2	once	TRBJ1-2	-	CASSLGYRADGYTF	TGTGCCAGCAGCTTAGGCTACAGGGCCGATGGCTACACCTTC
TRBV27	-	TRBJ1-1	-	CASGRTSLGRRYMNTEAFF	TGTGCCAGCGGACGGACAAGCTTAGGAAGGCGATACATGAACACTGAAGCTTTCTTT
TRBV3-1/TRBV3-2	-	TRBJ2-4	-	CASSRPSNERQYF	TGTGCCAGCAGCCGACCCAGTAACGAGCGTCAGTACTTC
TRBV7-8	-	TRBJ2-3	TRBD2	CASCSGRAGADTQYF	TGTGCCAGCTGTAGCGGGAGGGCCGGCGCAGATACGCAGTATTTT
TRBV18	-	TRBJ1-1	TRBD1	CASSPLLTGDTEAFF	TGTGCCAGCTCACCACTCCTGACAGGGGACACTGAAGCTTTCTTT
TRBV5-1	-	TRBJ2-7	-	CASRVGGGTYEQYF	TGCGCCAGCAGAGTGGGCGGAGGAACCTACGAGCAGTACTTC
TRBV9	once	TRBJ1-5	TRBD1	CASSVGGQGGQPQHF	TGTGCCAGCAGCGTAGGGGGACAGGGCGGCCAGCCCCAGCATTTT
TRBV4-1	-	TRBJ2-1	TRBD1	CASSRPGTGTSNEQFF	TGCGCCAGCAGCCGACCCGGGACAGGAACCAGCAATGAGCAGTTCTTC
TRBV7-7	-	TRBJ2-3	TRBD2	CASSLGLGLATDTQYF	TGTGCCAGCAGCTTAGGTTTGGGACTAGCGACAGATACGCAGTATTTT
TRBV11-3	-	TRBJ2-6	-	CASSLKRRGSSGANVLTF	TGTGCCAGCAGCTTAAAGAGACGAGGGAGCTCTGGGGCCAACGTCCTGACTTTC
TRBV5-1	-	TRBJ1-2	-	CASSLARGNYGYTF	TGCGCCAGCAGCTTGGCTAGGGGGAACTATGGCTACACCTTC
TRBV3-1/TRBV3-2	-	TRBJ2-7	-	CASSHGQSSYEQYF	TGTGCCAGCAGCCATGGACAAAGCTCCTACGAGCAGTACTTC
TRBV6-5	once	TRBJ1-1	-	CASRGRKAEAFF	TGTGCCAGCAGAGGGAGGAAGGCTGAAGCTTTCTTT
TRBV28	-	TRBJ2-7	-	CASVKYRGQISSYEQYF	TGTGCCAGCGTTAAATATCGGGGACAAATAAGCTCCTACGAGCAGTACTTC
TRBV28	-	TRBJ1-4	TRBD1	CASNSGTGVLEKLFF	TGTGCCAGCAATTCCGGAACAGGGGTCCTTGAAAAACTGTTTTTT
TRBV25-1	-	TRBJ1-2	TRBD1	CASTTNEPGQNYGYTF	TGTGCCAGCACTACAAACGAACCGGGACAGAACTATGGCTACACCTTC
TRBV7-2	-	TRBJ1-1	TRBD1	CASSFPIRTGGANTEAFF	TGTGCCAGCAGCTTTCCGATAAGGACAGGGGGGGCGAACACTGAAGCTTTCTTT
TRBV6-2/TRBV6-3	-	TRBJ1-1	-	CASSYNRVRMNTEAFF	TGTGCCAGCAGTTACAACCGGGTCAGAATGAACACTGAAGCTTTCTTT
TRBV5-1	-	TRBJ1-1	-	CASSPDTARNTEAFF	TGCGCCAGCAGCCCAGACACCGCTCGGAACACTGAAGCTTTCTTT
TRBV7-2	-	TRBJ2-1	-	CASSQEARADNEQFF	TGTGCCAGCAGCCAAGAAGCGCGAGCGGATAATGAGCAGTTCTTC
TRBV10-3	-	TRBJ1-6	TRBD1	CANRDRVDSPLHF	TGTGCCAACCGGGACAGGGTGGATTCACCCCTCCACTTT
TRBV7-2	-	TRBJ1-3	-	CASSFTGYSGNTIYF	TGTGCCAGCAGTTTCACAGGATACTCTGGAAACACCATATATTTT
TRBV28	once	TRBJ2-7	TRBD1	CASSLWGQGASEQYF	TGTGCCAGCAGTTTATGGGGACAGGGGGCGTCAGAGCAGTACTTC
TRBV14	-	TRBJ2-5	-	CASSQERASPQETQYF	TGTGCCAGCAGCCAAGAAAGGGCTAGCCCTCAAGAGACCCAGTACTTC
TRBV19	-	TRBJ1-1	TRBD1	CASSRDRGPSDMNTEAFF	TGTGCCAGTAGTCGGGACAGGGGGCCGTCGGATATGAACACTGAAGCTTTCTTT
TRBV11-3	many	TRBJ2-7	TRBD2	CASTPWTSGVLSSYEQYF	TGTGCCAGCACCCCCTGGACTAGCGGGGTCTTGAGCTCCTACGAGCAGTACTTC
TRBV11-2	-	TRBJ2-5	-	CATGPGTSGETQYF	TGTGCCACCGGACCCGGGACTTCCGGCGAGACCCAGTACTTC
TRBV7-8	-	TRBJ1-5	-	CASSEITGTSRNQPQHF	TGTGCCAGCAGCGAAATCACAGGGACCTCTAGAAATCAGCCCCAGCATTTT
TRBV18	-	TRBJ2-2	TRBD1	CASSPTGEGTGELFF	TGTGCCAGCTCCCCGACAGGGGAAGGCACCGGGGAGCTGTTTTTT
TRBV7-9	-	TRBJ2-1	TRBD2	CASSPPSGGLVSYNEQFF	TGTGCCAGCAGCCCCCCCAGCGGGGGCCTAGTCTCCTACAATGAGCAGTTCTTC
TRBV9	-	TRBJ2-7	-	CASSVVWQGMRCRCEQYF	TGTGCCAGCAGCGTAGTTTGGCAGGGGATGAGGTGTAGGTGCGAGCAGTACTTC
TRBV7-3	-	TRBJ2-3	-	CASSTDYPDTQYF	TGTGCCAGCAGCACGGACTACCCAGATACGCAGTATTTT
TRBV29-1	-	TRBJ1-2	-	CSVGQDGYTF	TGCAGCGTTGGACAGGACGGCTACACCTTC
TRBV18	-	TRBJ2-3	TRBD2	CASSLRGLAASTDTQYF	TGTGCCAGCTCACTCCGGGGACTAGCGGCTAGCACAGATACGCAGTATTTT
TRBV19	-	TRBJ2-7	TRBD1	CASSVTTSRAHRGDHYEQYF	TGTGCCAGTAGTGTCACAACTTCGAGGGCCCACAGGGGGGATCACTACGAGCAGTACTTC
TRBV11-1	once	TRBJ1-1	-	CASSLSGWDTEAFF	TGTGCCAGCAGCTTATCAGGGTGGGACACTGAAGCTTTCTTT
TRBV11-1	-	TRBJ1-1	TRBD1	CASSFRQGLNTEAFF	TGTGCCAGCAGCTTCAGACAGGGGCTGAACACTGAAGCTTTCTTT